Here is one T cell receptor beta chain with its context. This sample was taken from a study of T cell changes during pregnancy in multiple sclerosis. This CDR3 comprises 18 residues. Germline CDR1 is SGHRS and CDR2 is YFSETQ. V dropped 0 bases and J dropped 0 bases, with 18 bases sitting between them. TCRdb's copy holds only in-frame clones and misses some; the assay was immunoSEQ multiplex PCR. The profile covers 39,000 or so clones, with around 93% appearing a single time and more than 20% taken by the ten largest. This chain links TRBV5-1 with TRBJ1-1; D unclear. The sample was CD8+ T cells from peripheral blood mononuclear cells, taken before pregnancy. The origin of this receptor is a female donor with multiple sclerosis, enrolled in a pregnancy study. Here the CDR3 DNA reads TGCGCCAGCAGCTTGGTAGGCGGGGTGCGGGGATTGAACACTGAAGCTTTCTTT. Its protein is CASSLVGGVRGLNTEAFF.